The T cell receptor beta chain described here comes from a study of shared clonotypes between healthy human individuals. Positive CCR7 selection of CD45RO-negative cells yielded the naive CD8 cells, and terminally differentiated effector memory CD45RA+ cells were excluded. Clones were read by immunoSEQ multiplex PCR, and TCRdb kept only the in-frame ones, dropping some. This repertoire shows some 2 million clones, about 95% found once; its top ten account for approximately 1.2%. Findings and caveats of the study: The rarefaction results pointed to incomplete sorted-subset sequencing despite large depth. Only a few donors were included, so the genetic and exposure-history diversity represented was limited. Lower generation probabilities were found for non-shared clonotypes than for those shared by all four donors.

Remarks on this clone: As yet, its antigen is unknown.

Germline assignment: CDR1 MDHEN and CDR2 SYDVKM. The CDR3 is 13 amino acids. The V and J ends lost 3 bases and 6 bases respectively, with 8 bases between them. Sequenced material: naive CD8+ T cells sorted from blood. The TCR sequence derives from a man younger than 30 in good health. The chain has TRBV28 and TRBJ2-2, with D maybe TRBD2 (5 bases). The CDR3 loop is CASSFGVPGELFF. CDR3 DNA sequence: TGTGCCAGCAGTTTCGGGGTTCCCGGGGAGCTGTTTTTT.